Sequencing of this TCR beta chain was carried out in a study of OX40 agonist ivuxolimab in advanced cancers. Background on the study: Ivuxolimab doses were 0.01, 0.1, 0.3, 1.5, 3 or 10 mg/kg every 2 weeks.

Study observations and caveats: Among some nonresponders, normalized T-cell clonal expansion was also low. There was clonal expansion of CD4+ and CD8+ blood T cells by week 6 at 0.1 to 3.0 mg/kg.

The data were produced by immunoSEQ multiplex PCR, yet TCRdb's version contains in-frame clones alone and is incomplete. The sample lists around 40,000 clones, 80% seen once, with about 4% in the top ten. As for this clone: What it binds is unknown. The junction departs from the called germline gene at one end, perhaps through a read error.

Autoimmune disease history or systemic immunosuppression meant exclusion. In germline, CDR1 is SGHAT, CDR2 FQDESV (reference sequence). CDR3 length equals 13 residues. The sequence came from an adult with an advanced solid tumor such as melanoma, head and neck, liver or kidney cancer. The chain has TRBV11-1 and TRBJ1-1; D remains ambiguous. Sequencing was performed on CD4+ or CD8+ T cells sorted from blood, taken in a trial of the OX40 agonist ivuxolimab. This chain's CDR3 is CASNLVSGTEAFF. DNA of the CDR3: TGTGCCAGCAACTTAGTATCGGGCACTGAAGCTTTCTTT. The full variable domain, its missing parts supplied by reference TRBV11-1 and TRBJ1-1, is EAEVAQSPRYKITEKSQAVAFWCDPISGHATLYWYRQILGQGPELLVQFQDESVVDDSQLPKDRFSAERLKGVDSTLKIQPAELGDSAMYLCASNLVSGTEAFFGQGTRLTVV.